This paragraph reports one T cell receptor (beta chain). Original analysis: Reference gene primer amplification in the assay estimated nucleated cell counts. TCRdb keeps only in-frame clones here, not all; method: immunoSEQ multiplex PCR. The DNA gave D and trimming, while V, J and clone size come from that table. The sample has tens of thousands of clones, roughly 80% seen once. This entry comes from a study of blood T cell repertoires in COVID-19. V was shortened by 6 bases and J by 5 bases, with 19 bases between the two germline ends. Germline V CDR1 and CDR2: ENHRY, SYGVKD. This CDR3 spans 15 amino acids.

This receptor was identified in a human donor in a cohort sampled during active COVID-19. The sample consisted of peripheral blood. The V gene is TRBV10-3, the J gene TRBJ1-1, with D maybe TRBD1 (5 bases). CDR3 coding DNA: TGTGCCATCAGGGGGGAGACGAGCGGGAGGACTGAAGCTTTCTTT. Translated, it gives CAIRGETSGRTEAFF.